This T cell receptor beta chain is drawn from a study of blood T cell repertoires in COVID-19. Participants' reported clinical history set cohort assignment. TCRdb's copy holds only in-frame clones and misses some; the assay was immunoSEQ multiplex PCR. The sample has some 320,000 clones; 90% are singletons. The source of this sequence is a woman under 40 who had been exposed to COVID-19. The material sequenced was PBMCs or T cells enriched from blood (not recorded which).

CDR3 coding DNA: TGTGCCAGTAGTTCCGGCCGGACTCGCCCCGAGACCCAGTACTTC. It translates to CASSSGRTRPETQYF. The V and J genes are TRBV19 and TRBJ2-5; tentatively, D is TRBD2 (5 bases). The germline V gene has CDR1 LNHDA and CDR2 SQIVND (reference sequence). With 5 bases removed from V and 5 bases from J, the gap between germline ends came to 18 bases. This CDR3 is built from 15 residues. Combining the CDR3 with reference TRBV19 and TRBJ2-5 gives the whole variable domain DGGITQSPKYLFRKEGQNVTLSCEQNLNHDAMYWYRQDPGQGLRLIYYSQIVNDFQKGDIAEGYSVSREKKESFPLTVTSAQKNPTAFYLCASSSGRTRPETQYFGPGTRLLVL.